The 21 T cell receptor beta chains given below trace back to one sample, sequenced in a study of T cells in Graves' hyperthyroidism and ophthalmopathy. The TCR beta CDR3 regions underwent amplification using RNA transcripts as the source. First-round RT-PCR with HTBI primers amplified the TCR CDR3 region. TCRdb fed the multiplex PCR reads into MiXCR, producing one record per CDR3 protein. This sample carries around 250,000 distinct CDR3 sequences, approximately 23% of them seen once, and the ten largest clones take approximately 35%. The material sequenced was blood. Source of these receptors: a woman in her forties with Graves' ophthalmopathy.

The gene calls are TRBV12-3 or TRBV12-4 and TRBJ1-1; D call uncertain. The CDR3 is 14 residues long. Trimming pared 2 bases from V and 4 bases from J, leaving 11 bases between. The CDR3: CASSLKGTGTEAFF. The CDR3 bases are TGTGCCAGCAGTTTAAAGGGAACTGGCACTGAAGCTTTCTTT.

There are many counts of this clonotype. V and J are TRBV20-1 and TRBJ1-2; tentatively, D is TRBD1 (6 bases). CDR1 and CDR2 from the germline V gene are DFQATT and SNEGSKA (reference sequence). The CDR3 length is 13 residues. Trimming shortened V by 6 bases and J by 2 bases, and 13 bases separated the two germline ends. The CDR3 is CSATDSFNYGYTF. For the CDR3, the DNA is TGCAGTGCAACGGACAGCTTCAACTATGGCTACACCTTC.

This clonotype was recorded at least ten times. The rearrangement joins TRBV5-1 to TRBJ2-7, with 7 bases aligning to TRBD2. Germline CDR1 and CDR2: SGHRS and YFSETQ. CDR3 length: 11 amino acids. V shed 4 bases, J shed 13 bases, and the junction held 8 bases outside the gene matches. The CDR3 reads CASSDAGELYF. DNA for the CDR3: TGCGCCAGCAGCGACGCGGGAGAGTTATACTTC.

The V and J genes are TRBV7-9 and TRBJ2-5; D is possibly TRBD2 (7 bases). The CDR3 has 12 residues. CDR1 and CDR2 from the germline V gene are SEHNR and FQNEAQ (reference sequence). CDR3 sequence: CAGGGAQETQYF. In DNA form, the CDR3 reads TGTGCAGGAGGGGGGGCCCAAGAGACCCAGTACTTC.

The chain joins TRBV5-1 to TRBJ2-7; 7 nucleotides line up with TRBD1. CDR3 length: 13 residues. Trimming took 8 bases from V and 2 from J; bases not matched to a gene: 7. Germline values: CDR1 SGHRS, CDR2 YFSETQ. This CDR3 reads CARKRTGPYEQYF. The DNA of the CDR3 is TGCGCCAGGAAACGGACAGGACCCTACGAGCAGTACTTC. Looking up the rest from reference TRBV5-1 and TRBJ2-7 gives the full variable domain: KAGVTQTPRYLIKTRGQQVTLSCSPISGHRSVSWYQQTPGQGLQFLFEYFSETQRNKGNFPGRFSGRQFSNSRSEMNVSTLELGDSALYLCARKRTGPYEQYFGPGTRLTVT.

Only one count was recorded for this clonotype. Being one base from a much bigger clone, this may be a read error. V and J are TRBV19 and TRBJ2-2; TRBD2 matches at 9 bases. The CDR3 is 16 amino acids. Germline-derived CDR1 and CDR2 are LNHDA and SQIVND (reference sequence). Here the CDR3 reads CASSILAGPNTGEPFF. The CDR3 DNA reads as TGTGCCAGTAGTATCCTAGCGGGGCCGAACACCGGGGAGCCGTTTTTT.

This clonotype was observed many times. The genes are TRBV24-1 and TRBJ1-2; D call uncertain. Trimming removed 9 bases at V and 4 bases at J, with 8 bases between. Germline-derived CDR1 and CDR2 are KGHDR and SFDVKD. The CDR3 is 11 amino acids. This CDR3 is CATGEGYGYTF. In nucleotides, the CDR3 is TGTGCCACCGGAGAGGGCTATGGCTACACCTTC.

This clonotype was observed many times. V gene TRBV5-1 combines with J gene TRBJ1-5, with TRBD1 matching over 9 bases. The CDR3 has 16 amino acids. The junction had 12 bases not matched to a gene; V was cut back by 4 bases and J by 7 bases. Per the germline V gene, CDR1 is SGHRS and CDR2 is YFSETQ. This chain's CDR3 is CASSDGTIGTGQPQHF. The CDR3, as DNA: TGCGCCAGCAGCGACGGGACGATCGGGACAGGGCAGCCCCAGCATTTT.

The chain uses TRBV4-1 and TRBJ2-2; D uncertain. Germline CDR1 and CDR2: MGHRA and YSYEKL. Trimming shortened V by 5 bases and J by 5 bases, and 15 bases separated the two germline ends. CDR3 length: 15 amino acids. The CDR3 protein is CASSSRRSYTGELFF. The CDR3 coding sequence is TGCGCCAGCAGCTCACGGCGGAGTTATACCGGGGAGCTGTTTTTT.

The genes are TRBV15 and TRBJ2-5, with a tentative D call TRBD2 (5 bases). Germline V lookup: CDR1 LNHNV, CDR2 YYDKDF (reference sequence). Trimming took off 5 bases at V and 4 bases at J, with 14 bases between the two ends. CDR3 length: 14 amino acids. This chain's CDR3 is CATSGGLVRETQYF. CDR3 nucleotide sequence: TGTGCCACCAGCGGAGGCCTGGTACGAGAGACCCAGTACTTC.

This clonotype was recorded at least ten times. The CDR3 bases are TGCGCCAGCAGCTTGTACGGAGCTCAAAACGAGCAGTACTTC. Protein product: CASSLYGAQNEQYF. The chain is built from TRBV5-1 and TRBJ2-7; no clear D. This CDR3 has 14 residues. CDR1 and CDR2 (germline): SGHRS, YFSETQ. V dropped 1 base and J dropped 5 bases, with 13 bases sitting between them.

This clonotype was counted between two and nine times. The chain combines TRBV6-1 with TRBJ1-1, with 7 bases identical to TRBD1. CDR1 is MNHNS and CDR2 is SASEGT in the germline V gene. This CDR3 has 15 residues. The V and J ends lost 7 bases and 1 base, in that order; junction bases with no gene match: 9. The CDR3 nucleotides read TGTGCCAGCACCCTAGGAGGGGGCACGAACACTGAAGCTTTCTTT. This encodes CASTLGGGTNTEAFF.

This clonotype has at least ten counts. V and J are TRBV2 and TRBJ2-7; TRBD1 agrees at 7 bases. CDR1 SNHLY and CDR2 FYNNEI come from the germline V gene. J gave up 4 bases and V 7 bases, and 10 bases lay outside the gene matches. CDR3 length equals 14 residues. The CDR3 DNA reads TGTGCCAGCACCGCAGGGGGACAGATATACGAGCAGTACTTC. Translating it yields CASTAGGQIYEQYF.

The chain carries TRBV6-2 or TRBV6-3 and TRBJ2-1, with TRBD2 identical over 13 bases. CDR1 is MNHEY and CDR2 is SVGEGT in the germline V gene. This CDR3 comprises 18 residues. V trimming: 1 base; J trimming: 5 bases; junction bases outside the gene matches: 8. CDR3 in amino acids: CASSYFAPGTSGNNEQFF. CDR3 nucleotide sequence: TGTGCCAGCAGTTACTTCGCCCCTGGGACTAGCGGGAACAATGAGCAGTTCTTC.

In its sample, this clonotype was seen many times. The chain carries TRBV6-5 and TRBJ1-1; D possibly corresponds to TRBD1 (5 bases). The CDR3 runs 13 residues. V was shortened by 6 bases and J by 1 base, with 9 bases between the two germline ends. Germline CDR1 MNHEY, CDR2 SVGAGI. CDR3 in amino acids: CASRRTGNTEAFF. DNA for the CDR3: TGTGCCAGCAGAAGAACAGGGAACACTGAAGCTTTCTTT.

The gene calls are TRBV3-1 and TRBJ1-1; D gene uncertain. The V and J ends lost 1 base and 6 bases respectively, with 9 bases between them. The CDR3 is 13 residues long. CDR1 is LGHDT, CDR2 YNNKEL, per germline (reference sequence). The CDR3 region has the DNA TGTGCCAGCAGCCAAGTGGGATCTCCTGAAGCTTTCTTT. It codes for CASSQVGSPEAFF.

In this sample, this clonotype turned up many times. This chain connects TRBV28 to TRBJ2-2, with 8 bases matching TRBD2. Germline V lookup: CDR1 MDHEN, CDR2 SYDVKM. The CDR3 extends over 16 amino acids. V lost 5 bases to trimming and J lost 0 bases; unmatched junction nucleotides: 5. The CDR3 is CASSLPGLANTGELFF. The CDR3, as DNA: TGTGCCAGCAGTCTTCCGGGACTAGCGAACACCGGGGAGCTGTTTTTT.

The table lists this clonotype with a few counts. The V and J genes are TRBV6-2 or TRBV6-3 and TRBJ1-5; TRBD1 might be the D (6 bases). Germline CDR1 MNHEY, CDR2 SVGEGT. V lost 2 bases to trimming and J lost 8 bases, with 13 bases between them. The CDR3 loop spans 14 amino acids. CDR3 protein: CASSYQGSGKPQHF. In DNA form, the CDR3 reads TGTGCCAGCAGTTACCAGGGGTCGGGTAAGCCCCAGCATTTT.

In this sample, this clonotype turned up many times. The CDR3 protein is CASSLVAGGSSSEQYF. In DNA, the CDR3 is TGCGCCAGCAGCTTGGTTGCGGGAGGCTCCTCCAGCGAGCAGTACTTC. This chain uses TRBV5-1 with TRBJ2-7; 8 positions match TRBD2. Germline trimming cut 0 bases from V and 6 bases from J; bases unmatched to any gene: 11. Germline V lookup: CDR1 SGHRS, CDR2 YFSETQ. The CDR3 extends over 16 amino acids. The full variable domain, in which reference TRBV5-1 and TRBJ2-7 provide the parts outside the CDR3, is KAGVTQTPRYLIKTRGQQVTLSCSPISGHRSVSWYQQTPGQGLQFLFEYFSETQRNKGNFPGRFSGRQFSNSRSEMNVSTLELGDSALYLCASSLVAGGSSSEQYFGPGTRLTVT.

This clonotype was found many times. The V and J genes are TRBV13 and TRBJ1-2; no clear D. In germline, CDR1 is PRHDT, CDR2 FYEKMQ (reference sequence). The CDR3 runs 20 residues. Trimming left V 2 bases short and J 0 bases short, with 25 bases between. In DNA, the CDR3 is TGTGCCAGCAGCTTACGCGTTCAAGCGGGTCGAGCGAGAGCTAACTATGGCTACACCTTC. As protein: CASSLRVQAGRARANYGYTF.

V is TRBV7-2 and J is TRBJ2-5; 8 positions match TRBD1. Germline assignment: CDR1 SGHTA and CDR2 FQGNSA. The CDR3 length is 15 residues. The trim removed 3 bases at V and 5 bases at J, leaving 8 bases unmatched. This CDR3 reads CASSFGAGGGETQYF. In nucleotides, the CDR3 is TGTGCCAGCAGCTTTGGTGCAGGGGGCGGTGAGACCCAGTACTTC.